The 2 T cell receptor beta chains given below trace back to one sample, sequenced in a study of type 1 regulatory T cells. In TCRdb, the reads were re-called with MiXCR into one record per CDR3 protein. Of approximately 25,000 distinct CDR3 sequences listed, roughly half were seen once; the top ten hold around 5%. For these TCRs, the target antigens are not known. The sequenced sample was cultured T cells, either the whole culture or a sorted T cell fraction (not recorded which). These TCRs come from a human donor in good health.

Remarks on this clonotype: One end of the junction fails to match germline, which may point to a read error. This chain joins TRBV4-3 and TRBJ1-6, with a tentative D call TRBD1 (5 bases). The CDR3 loop spans 18 amino acids. Germline CDR1 LGHNA, CDR2 YSLEER. The CDR3 nucleotides are TGCGCCAGCAGCCAAGCCGTCTCCACCGGGGCCTACAATTCACCCCTCCACTTT. Translating it yields CASSQAVSTGAYNSPLHF.

The chain carries TRBV5-1 and TRBJ1-2, with TRBD1 as a possible D gene (5 bases). This CDR3 comprises 14 residues. The germline V gene encodes CDR1 SGHRS and CDR2 YFSETQ. The V end lost 5 bases, the J end lost 4 bases, and 15 bases lay between the germline ends. CDR3 amino acids: CASRPDTGVYGYTF. The CDR3 nucleotides read TGCGCCAGCAGACCCGATACAGGAGTCTATGGCTACACCTTC.